This T cell receptor (beta chain) was identified in a study of T cell responses to AZD1222 COVID-19 vaccine (dated by TCRdb to about 2021). About the investigation overall: A total of just over 230 trial participants underwent TCR sequencing, of whom under 220 had received two doses of AZD1222 and some 25 had received two doses of the MenACWY control vaccine. Enrollment into the trials was organized by age into subgroups of 18-55, 56-69 and 70-plus years, and those subgroups contained around 150, 28 and 57 TCR-sequenced participants, respectively. Overall study results and their limits: Vaccine-associated CD4 TCRs spanned the whole spike protein, with dominant responses in regions 160-218 and 743-854. Participants were mostly white British, with more females than males. The authors suggested clonal diversity may have been underestimated. Because no day 14 peak-response samples were available, the repertoires could be characterized only after the peak T cell response. Reportedly, almost half of the unique spike-specific TCRs recognized epitopes lying outside the regions that are mutated in the B.1.351 and B.1.1.7 variants. Conclusions about previously exposed vaccinees are limited, since just six or seven AZD1222 recipients were seropositive for SARS-CoV-2 at baseline. In the small 56-69-year group, the increase in depth fell short of significance, most likely because of low power. After two AZD1222 doses, spike-specific TCR breadth and depth were significantly higher than at day 0 and than in MenACWY recipients.

The CDR3 has 13 amino acids, counting the end cysteine and phenylalanine. Here the CDR3 DNA is all that survives: 39 bases in frame from base 1. The germline V gene (reference sequence) supplies CDR1 SGHKS and CDR2 YYEKEE. V drops 4 bases and J drops 5 bases, leaving 9 bases in between. The CDR3 regions of human TCRbeta chains were analyzed by immunosequencing. Regarding the original processing steps: TCRs in the repertoires were matched against a reference library of SARS-CoV-2-specific TCRs that had been generated with the MIRA antigen-specificity platform. Breadth was defined as the fraction of unique TCRs that were SARS-CoV-2-associated. Depth was defined as the fraction of total T cells that were SARS-CoV-2-associated. Each spike-specific TCR was assigned to its reactive spike region and to a CD4 or CD8 class using the MIRA data. Log10-transformed breadth and depth values were compared by one-way ANOVA with Sidak's multiple comparisons tests. In TCRdb, the immuneACCESS table is reduced to in-frame sequences with V and J assigned. These tables do not hold every clone; where another copy was compared, an unresolved V gene accounts for under half, and the others remain unexplained. V and J calls and clone size come straight from that table; D and trimming were deduced from the DNA. The sample table shows fewer than 100,000 clones, and roughly 88% are seen once. Over 1.3% of the sample is in the top ten clones.

The sample's time point label is to be understood as: about 28 days (+/-7) after the second vaccine dose. Because spike-specific TCR depth and breadth did not differ between the two schedules, AZD1222 recipients who got a second dose at roughly 4 weeks were pooled with those who got a second dose at roughly 12 weeks. The vaccinee samples were drawn from two UK trials, COV001 and COV002, one of which was a single-blind randomized controlled phase 2/3 trial testing AZD1222 (ChAdOx1 nCoV-19) in healthy adults. For TCRbeta chain sequencing, PBMC samples were collected from trial participants at day 0 and at day 28 after the second dose. This clone was counted only a few times. There is no known antigen for this receptor. No much larger clonotype is one base removed from it; base qualities were not supplied.

This receptor was identified in an adult who received the AZD1222 COVID-19 vaccine. The V and J genes are TRBV5-5 and TRBJ1-4; no D gene is confidently identified. The sample in question was peripheral blood, obtained 28 days after the second AZD1222 dose. The bases read TGTGCCAGCAGCAACAGCATAAATGAAAAACTGTTTTTT. It codes for CASSNSINEKLFF.